A selection of T cell receptor beta chains follows, all from one sample in a study of blood T cell repertoires in COVID-19. The assay was immunoSEQ multiplex PCR, and TCRdb's table has in-frame clones only and misses some. The repertoire holds a few hundred thousand clones, with more than 70% as singletons. Sample: peripheral blood. The receptor set was obtained from a man aged 80 or over with acute or convalescent COVID-19. CDR3s include the opening cysteine and the closing phenylalanine or tryptophan.

V gene	J gene	CDR3 protein
TRBV11-3	TRBJ2-7	CASSPGGAPEKQYF
TRBV27	TRBJ1-3	CASSKYGGGFSGNTIYF
TRBV6-5	TRBJ1-2	CASSYIGTRGGYTF
TRBV28	TRBJ1-5	CASSGQGANQPQHF
TRBV3-1/TRBV3-2	TRBJ2-1	CASSRVAGEVYNEQFF
TRBV18	TRBJ1-1	CASSPPMGQGITEAFF
TRBV6-5	TRBJ1-1	CASSNTGTVNTEAFF
TRBV28	TRBJ1-1	CASRSTGYVTEAFF
TRBV7-9	TRBJ2-7	CASSSGTSLLGQYF
TRBV7-2	TRBJ1-6	CASSLDQGRNSPLHF
TRBV7-2	TRBJ1-5	CASSTRPSRPQHF
TRBV6-5	TRBJ2-2	CASRRDYTGELFF
TRBV7-2	TRBJ2-5	CASSLTPRGGRGLRETQYF
TRBV2	TRBJ1-1	CASRQDRINTEAFF
TRBV28	TRBJ1-2	CASSDKLPGNYGYTF
TRBV11-1	TRBJ1-2	CASSSATDYGYTF
TRBV5-1	TRBJ1-1	CASSLVAGERSEAFF
TRBV28	TRBJ2-7	CASSLSPGRGASYEQYF
TRBV6-5	TRBJ2-5	CASTPGLAVGETQYF
TRBV2	TRBJ1-2	CASSALTGGGDYGYTF
TRBV5-6	TRBJ2-4	CASSTGGGQGGENIQYF
TRBV6-2/TRBV6-3	TRBJ1-1	CASSGTGGGLAEAFF
TRBV2	TRBJ2-1	CASSESGSGEQFF
TRBV6-5	TRBJ2-4	CASRGQRPKNIQYF
TRBV28	TRBJ1-1	CASSETGGNTEAFF
TRBV27	TRBJ1-1	CASSTHRSQAFF